The clone carrying this TCR beta chain appeared a single time. Sample-barcoded 5' priming and a J-beta primer mix drove a second PCR of 7 to 11 cycles. Each CDR3 protein gets one entry after TCRdb re-called the 5' RACE reads with MiXCR. Seen here are 600,000 or so distinct CDR3 sequences, less than 60% observed once, and the top ten hold 20% to 25%. The sample is drawn from a study of blood T cells in healthy people across ages. Germline loops: CDR1 DFQATT, CDR2 SNEGSKA (reference sequence). This CDR3 contains 13 residues. The chain is built from TRBV20-1 and TRBJ2-5; D is unresolved. The J call may be in error: the DNA end matches TRBJ2-7 better. The material sequenced was blood. The receptor was derived from a man older than 75 in good health. The CDR3 here is CSARDAGGDEQYF. The DNA for the CDR3 is TGCAGTGCTAGAGATGCAGGCGGCGACGAGCAGTACTTC.